A single sample gave rise to the 8 T cell receptor beta chains below, sequenced in a study of blood T cell repertoires in COVID-19. Sequencing was performed with immunoSEQ multiplex PCR; in TCRdb, only in-frame clones are kept and a portion is missing. Of around 130,000 clones listed, approximately 85% are singletons. Sequenced material: peripheral blood. The receptors come from a man aged 50-59 years with acute or convalescent COVID-19.

J is TRBJ2-2 and V is TRBV13, with 12 bases aligning to TRBD1. With 1 base clipped from V and 2 bases from J, the junction kept 5 bases outside the gene matches. Germline V gene lookup returns CDR1 PRHDT and CDR2 FYEKMQ (reference sequence). The CDR3 extends over 18 amino acids. The CDR3 DNA reads TGTGCCAGCAGCTTAGCCGCCGGGACAGGGGGCAACACCGGGGAGCTGTTTTTT. Protein: CASSLAAGTGGNTGELFF.

This CDR3 is CASSPTNGGVSYEQYF. CDR3 nucleotide sequence: TGTGCCAGCAGTCCGACTAATGGTGGTGTTAGCTACGAGCAGTACTTC. The V and J genes are TRBV28 and TRBJ2-7; possibly TRBD2 for D (5 bases). Trimming removed 5 bases at V and 3 bases at J, with 20 bases between. The CDR3 is 16 residues long. The germline V gene has CDR1 MDHEN and CDR2 SYDVKM.

The rearrangement joins TRBV12-3 or TRBV12-4 to TRBJ1-2; D is undetermined. The CDR3 sequence is 13 residues long. The V end lost 2 bases, the J end lost 5 bases, and 9 bases lay between the germline ends. CDR3 loop: CASSLSPQYGYTF. The CDR3 nucleotides read TGTGCCAGCAGTTTAAGCCCCCAATATGGCTACACCTTC.

This clone was recorded once. J is TRBJ2-7 and V is TRBV2, with 8 bases fitting TRBD1. Trimming cost V 7 bases and J 4 bases; bases outside gene matches: 9. CDR3 length: 14 residues. Germline CDR1 is SNHLY and CDR2 is FYNNEI. This CDR3 is CASKNRGSSYEQYF. DNA of the CDR3: TGTGCCAGCAAGAACAGGGGGTCCTCATACGAGCAGTACTTC.

The chain combines TRBV7-9 with TRBJ2-1; 10 nucleotides line up with TRBD2. Germline loops: CDR1 SEHNR, CDR2 FQNEAQ (reference sequence). The CDR3 sequence is 15 residues long. The J segment lost 5 bases and the V segment lost 5 bases, leaving 6 bases of the junction unmatched. The CDR3 coding sequence is TGTGCCAGCAGCCGGACTAGCGGTAACAACAATGAGCAGTTCTTC. Translated: CASSRTSGNNNEQFF.

This rearrangement joins TRBV13 to TRBJ1-3; 7 bases map to TRBD1. CDR3 size: 13 residues. The germline V gene has CDR1 PRHDT and CDR2 FYEKMQ (reference sequence). Germline trimming cut 5 bases from V and 6 bases from J; bases unmatched to any gene: 4. CDR3 coding DNA: TGTGCCAGCAGCCCGGGGACAGTAAACACCATATATTTT. It yields the protein CASSPGTVNTIYF.

The chain joins TRBV4-1 to TRBJ2-1; 7 nucleotides align to TRBD1. This CDR3 has 16 amino acids. V shed 0 bases and J 4 bases; nucleotides not matched to a gene: 6. The V gene's germline CDR1 is MGHRA and CDR2 YSYEKL. CDR3 nucleotide sequence: TGCGCCAGCAGCCAAGATTCCGGACAGGAATACAATGAGCAGTTCTTC. Translation: CASSQDSGQEYNEQFF.

This clone was picked up one time. The rearrangement joins TRBV7-3 to TRBJ2-2; possibly TRBD2 for D (6 bases). Germline CDR1 is SGHTA and CDR2 is FQGTGA. V dropped 4 bases and J dropped 2 bases, with 14 bases sitting between them. This CDR3 region has 16 residues. For the CDR3, the DNA is TGTGCCAGCAGCTCCCCGACGGGGACTAACACCGGGGAGCTGTTTTTT. It translates to CASSSPTGTNTGELFF.